The T cell receptor (beta chain) under discussion was sequenced for a study of glioma-infiltrating T cells. Study-level information: Target coverage was about 4- to 11-fold for about a million blood T cells. Regarding the study as a whole: Shared blood CDR3 signature motifs marked patients with low tissue-blood divergence. Tissue-blood divergence was below expectation in non-neoplastic patients, above in gliomas.

The germline V and J ends were trimmed by 3 bases and 4 bases, with 18 bases remaining between them. Germline CDR1 and CDR2: LGHNA and YNFKEQ. This CDR3 has 16 amino acids. Amplification of TCR alpha and beta CDR3 regions from RNA used iRepertoire nested multiplex PCR. Tissue mRNA or PBMC total RNA, roughly 100-400 ng, went into one-step reverse transcription and amplification. MiXCR, applied by TCRdb to the multiplex PCR reads, yields one record per CDR3 protein. The sample comprises about 400,000 distinct CDR3 sequences, roughly 41% of which are singletons, and about 12% rests with the top ten. On this clonotype itself: Its antigen is not known.

The sample was glioma tissue, nonneoplastic brain tissue, or PBMCs (not recorded which). The sequence was obtained from a human donor with low-grade glioma or glioblastoma, undergoing nonglioma brain surgery, or in good health (not recorded which). The V call is TRBV4-2, the J call TRBJ1-1; D possibly corresponds to TRBD1 (5 bases). The CDR3, as DNA: TGTGCCAGCAGCCACGCCTTGGGGGAGGTCGGCACTGAAGCTTTCTTT. Translation: CASSHALGEVGTEAFF.